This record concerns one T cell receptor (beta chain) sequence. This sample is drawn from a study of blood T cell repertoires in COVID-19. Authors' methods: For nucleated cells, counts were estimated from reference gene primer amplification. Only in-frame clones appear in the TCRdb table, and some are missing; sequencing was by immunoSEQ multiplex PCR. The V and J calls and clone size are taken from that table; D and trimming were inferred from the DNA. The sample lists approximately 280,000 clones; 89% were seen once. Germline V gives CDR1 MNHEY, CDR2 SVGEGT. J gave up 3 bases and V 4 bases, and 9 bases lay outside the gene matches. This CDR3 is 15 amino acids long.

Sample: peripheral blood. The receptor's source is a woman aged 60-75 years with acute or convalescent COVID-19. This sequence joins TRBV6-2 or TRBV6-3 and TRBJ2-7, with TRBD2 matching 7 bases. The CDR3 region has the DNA TGTGCCAGCAGTTCGAGACTAGCTGGGTTCTACGAGCAGTACTTC. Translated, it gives CASSSRLAGFYEQYF.